A single T cell receptor (beta chain) is shown here with its context. This clone showed up just once. Its antigen specificity is not known. Base qualities are not at hand, and no much larger clone is one base apart. This entry is derived from a study of T cell responses to AZD1222 COVID-19 vaccine (dated by TCRdb to the early 2020s). Some background on the complete study: TCR sequencing was performed for more than 230 trial participants, of whom about 210 were given two doses of AZD1222 and some 25 were given two doses of MenACWY control vaccine. Enrollment into the trials was organized by age into subgroups of 18-55, 56-69 and 70-plus years, and those subgroups contained about 160, 30 and 59 TCR-sequenced participants, respectively. Broad study findings and their caveats: In the small 56-69-year group, the increase in depth fell short of significance, most likely because of low power. Reportedly, close to half of the unique spike-specific TCRs recognized epitopes lying outside the regions that are mutated in the B.1.351 and B.1.1.7 variants. Conclusions about previously exposed vaccinees were limited because only six or seven AZD1222 recipients were SARS-CoV-2 seropositive at baseline. Participants were mostly white British and included more females than males, and it was suggested by the authors that clonal diversity may have been underestimated. Because no day 14 peak-response samples were available, the repertoires could be characterized only after the peak T cell response. The vaccine-associated CD4 TCRs covered the entire spike protein, and the dominant responses fell in regions 160-218 and 743-854. After two AZD1222 doses, both the breadth and the depth of spike-specific TCRs were significantly higher than at day 0 and than in MenACWY recipients.

The CDR3 contains 13 residues, cysteine and phenylalanine counted. The only DNA kept is the CDR3, 39 bases in frame from the first base. Per the germline V gene, MNHEY is the CDR1 and SVGAGI is the CDR2. V and J lose 4 bases and 7 bases, and a span of 13 bases separates them. The time point label of this sample denotes: about 28 days (+/-7) after the second vaccine dose. AZD1222 recipients with second doses at about 4 weeks or about 12 weeks were pooled, because spike-specific TCR depth and breadth did not differ between schedules. Vaccinee samples came from UK trials COV001 and COV002, including a single-blind randomized controlled phase 2/3 trial of AZD1222 (ChAdOx1 nCoV-19) in healthy adults. For TCRbeta chain sequencing, PBMC samples from trial participants were taken at day 0 and at day 28 after the second dose. The CDR3 regions of human TCRbeta chains were analyzed by immunosequencing. The original pipeline was this. Repertoire TCRs were matched against a reference library of SARS-CoV-2-specific TCRs generated with the MIRA antigen-specificity platform. Breadth was defined as the fraction of unique TCRs that were SARS-CoV-2-associated. Depth was defined as the fraction of total T cells that were SARS-CoV-2-associated. Using the MIRA data, each spike-specific TCR was assigned both to the spike region to which the TCR was reactive and to a CD4 or CD8 class. Log10-transformed breadth and depth values were compared by one-way ANOVA with Sidak's multiple comparisons tests. Held by TCRdb, this immuneACCESS table contains in-frame sequences only and omits some clones. Under half of the omission traces to an unresolved V gene where checked; the cause of the rest is unknown. That table furnishes V, J and clone size, whereas the DNA furnished D and trimming. Counted in this sample were about 73,000 clones; approximately 87% of them appeared once. Over 1.3% of the sample goes to the ten largest clones.

Sequences were derived from peripheral blood, sampled 28 days after the second AZD1222 dose. The sequence was obtained from an adult who received the AZD1222 COVID-19 vaccine. Recombination connected TRBV6-5 to TRBJ1-2, with TRBD1 perhaps the D gene, on 6 matching bases. CDR3 sequence: CASSSNPRGGYTF. The DNA is TGTGCCAGCAGTTCGAATCCCAGGGGTGGCTACACCTTC.